Sequencing of this T cell receptor (beta chain) was carried out in a study of cytomegalovirus exposure and HLA in healthy donors (dated by TCRdb to the late 2010s). About the investigation overall: According to an earlier analysis of a few hundred of the donors, roughly 180 million T cells yielded 90 million to 130 million unique TCR beta sequences and about 300 Gb of sequence data. An early release covering some 640 HLA-typed donors comprised about 300 gigabases of sequencing data and some 79 million unique TCR sequences. The genetic ancestry cluster associated with self-reported Caucasian donors included around 76% of the roughly 380 genotyped donors. The study was designed to test whether signatures of past pathogen exposure could be identified by cataloging public T cell receptors. Using immunosequencing, the study profiled T cell repertoires from around 670 subjects and related those repertoires to cytomegalovirus serostatus. Besides the first cohort of roughly 640 subjects, a separate validation cohort made up of over 100 different subjects was used. The study combined high-throughput TCR immunosequencing, statistical association of individual TCRs with disease status, and machine learning to predict cytomegalovirus infection status. A later analysis re-analyzed previously published TCR beta repertoires from 600 to 850 donors and added high-resolution HLA genotyping to study TCR occurrence patterns. Rather than drawing on any new phenotypic data, the later analysis identified candidate immune exposures from TCR beta sequences and the way those sequences occurred across donors. An earlier analysis of 587 of the donors used high-throughput TCR beta sequencing to judge whether each TCR beta V gene segment behaved as functional or pseudogenic. Donor age, sex, ethnicity and CMV serostatus were collected together with the repertoire data. In a later genetic analysis, genome-wide SNP genotypes for about 55% of the roughly 700 donors were used, and that subset was treated as a discovery cohort. All discovery cohort repertoires had been generated using a single sequencing platform. Both class I and class II loci were covered by HLA typing, at four-digit resolution. Typing coverage differed by locus: A, B, C, DRB1 and DQB1 were typed in roughly 620-630 donors, DQA1 in approximately 520, DPA1 in approximately 600, and DPB1 in roughly 470. Five DR-DQ haplotypes were handled as single units for association and clustering, since linkage in the cohort was strong. Among about 370 genotyped donors of the cohort, an average of around 250,000 unique TCR beta nucleotide sequences was sequenced per donor, of which 15% to 20% were non-productive. Summary of the overall study and its limitations: Because HLA typing was unavailable for some donors at each locus, only the typed subset was used in association tests. Several of the top co-occurrence clusters appeared to be linked to parvovirus B19, influenza, CMV and Epstein-Barr virus, according to a later analysis. A later analysis found that HLA-associated TCR beta chains were more clonally expanded and had lower generation probabilities than equally common non-associated chains. The earlier analysis of approximately 560 of the donors excluded around 17 rarely observed V segments, including chromosome 9 orphons, because counts were too low. A group of highly shared sequence variants was considered likely to be a technical artifact of the sequencing pipeline. Some IMGT-functional V segments, including TRBV6-2 and TRBV6-3, could not be told apart with the 87-base-pair reads, so those segments were excluded. In vitro tests confirmed that a few of the cytomegalovirus-associated TCR beta chains recognize cytomegalovirus antigens. A later analysis associated around 16,000 TCR beta sequences with specific HLA alleles at a false discovery rate of 0.05. In a later analysis, most CMV-associated TCR beta chains were found to appear HLA-restricted, with HLA associations seemingly driven largely by CMV exposure. Linkage disequilibrium might explain the correlated functional status among segregating V segments, but an unknown experimental factor could not be excluded. In an earlier analysis of 587 of the donors, most TCR beta V segments appeared in productive rearrangements about 87% or about 30% of the time, broadly matching IMGT annotations. Sequencing depth was assumed to be roughly uniform across donors in the presence/absence analyses, though that assumption may not hold. When HLA alleles, especially DR and DQ, strongly co-occurred, TCR associations were difficult to assign to individual alleles. A later analysis found that TCR association rates varied across HLA loci, with DRB1 alleles showing the most associated TCRs and HLA-C alleles the fewest. A further reported finding was that TCR beta sequences accurately predicted the HLA-A and HLA-B alleles for most subjects in the first cohort. The study listed around 160 TCR beta chains as associated with cytomegalovirus. Most TCR sequences were seen in very few donors, while some public TCRs were found in many individuals. In both the original and validation cohorts, the classifier was reported to diagnose cytomegalovirus status with high specificity and sensitivity. CMV serostatus was the only immune exposure information available for the cohort. The authors suggested that the approach could potentially be generalized to other disease states and immunological phenotypes. In a later genetic analysis, a missense DCLRE1C variant was associated with V-gene and J-gene trimming of TCR beta chains, and the association was replicated in an independent cohort. A later genetic analysis reported fewer N-insertions in productive TCRs among donors in an Asian-associated ancestry cluster than the 666-donor mean. This cohort had only TCR beta chains sequenced, and the lack of alpha or paired-chain data limited which features could be detected.

The cohort comprised more than 550 healthy bone marrow donors. At the time of sampling, all cohort members were nominally healthy, though unrecorded immune exposures were likely present. The donor was CMV seronegative and was included in the group of about 350 seronegative cohort members. A peripheral blood sample was provided by each donor, and peripheral blood mononuclear cells were used for TCR beta sequencing. Genomic DNA extraction from the blood cell samples was performed with the Qiagen DNeasy Blood Extraction Kit. The CDR3 runs 16 amino acids, cysteine and phenylalanine included. The entry retains the CDR3 DNA only, 48 bases that are in frame from base 1. Trimming accounts for 5 bases at V and 0 bases at J, while the number of junction bases matched to no gene is 9. Sequences MNHEY (CDR1) and SMNVEV (CDR2) are obtained from the germline V gene (reference sequence). Notes on this clone: What antigen it recognizes has not been identified. The record has no base qualities; no much larger clone is one base away.

Receptor amplification or capture employed the immunoSEQ multiplex PCR assay. The multiplex PCR relied on a mix of 60 forward primers for TCR Vbeta segments and 13 reverse primers for TCR Jbeta segments. A multiplex PCR assay on genomic DNA amplified the CDR3 region of rearranged TCR beta genes. The amplified TCR beta libraries were sequenced on the Illumina HiSeq System as 87-base-pair reads. On the study's bioinformatics: A later analysis tallied roughly 80 million unique TCR beta chains across the 666 repertoires, and approximately 12 million of those chains were shared by two or more donors. Raw reads were error-corrected and collapsed into unique sequences by a nearest-neighbor algorithm in which closely related sequences were merged to remove PCR and sequencing errors. CDR3 sequences were aligned to IMGT reference sequences to assign V, D and J gene segments. For a sequence to be retained, at least a six-nucleotide match to both a V gene segment and a J gene segment was required. A rearrangement counted as productive if the CDR3 had no stop codons and remained in frame with V and J, and every other rearrangement counted as non-productive. Following IMGT convention, CDR3 was defined as the stretch from the second conserved V-encoded cysteine to the conserved J-encoded phenylalanine. Sequences without an unambiguous match to a single V gene segment were excluded from the earlier analysis of several hundred of the donors. An earlier analysis of 587 of the donors classified V segments as functional when productive rearrangements were above 56.7% and as segregating when the standard deviation between donors was above 5%. To diagnose cytomegalovirus status from the catalog of TCR beta chain sequences, a statistical classification framework was built. In a later analysis, TCR nucleotide sequences were compared against IMGT/GENE-DB human TR gene sequences so that V and J genes could be assigned. Using the TCRdist pipeline, a later analysis assigned CDR3 sequences along with most-parsimonious VDJ recombination scenarios. In a later analysis, each TCR beta chain was defined by its CDR3 amino acid sequence together with its V-gene family, and reads lacking a unique V-gene family were excluded. As a way to deal with suspected cross-contamination and a sequencing artifact, a later analysis dropped roughly 620 nucleotide sequences that were highly shared and had low generation probability. For each public chain, a later analysis derived a clonal expansion index from normalized ranks of inferred template counts within each repertoire. Generation probabilities in a later analysis came from a VDJ recombination model fitted to out-of-frame rearrangements, and those results were checked against IGoR. A later analysis scored TCR-TCR, TCR-HLA and TCR-CMV co-occurrence with hypergeometric tests, applying a repertoire-size bias correction to TCR pairs. In a later analysis, false discovery rates were estimated by permuting HLA or CMV assignments 20 times. In a later analysis, co-occurring TCRs were grouped using DBSCAN, and TCRdist sequence similarity was added for clustering within HLA-allele-positive subsets. Repertoires with fewer than 30,000 or more than 120,000 public chains were left out of co-occurrence clustering, as were several repertoires with anomalous nucleotide sharing. TCRdb obtained this table from immuneACCESS and retained in-frame rearrangements with V and J assigned. These tables miss some clones; where compared with another copy, unresolved V genes account for less than half of the shortfall, and the remainder is unexplained. The V and J calls and clone size come from that table; D and trimming were worked out from the DNA. Counted in this sample were about 200,000 clones; 82% of them appeared once. In total, the top ten clones hold about 1.7% of the sample.

The sample comprised PBMCs. The chain couples TRBV27 to TRBJ1-2; the central 7 bases match TRBD1. The sequence derives from a woman between 18 and 29 years old in good health and CMV-seronegative. The CDR3 protein is CASSPGTAVANYGYTF. Here is the DNA: TGTGCCAGCAGTCCCGGGACAGCAGTAGCTAACTATGGCTACACCTTC.